One and the same sample provided the 24 T cell receptor beta chains below, sequenced in a study of OX40 agonist ivuxolimab in advanced cancers. Generated by immunoSEQ multiplex PCR, the TCRdb table keeps only in-frame clones and is missing some. The sample gives about 57,000 clones, about 89% of which show up once; more than 0.35% is in the top ten. The source material was CD4+ or CD8+ T cells sorted from blood, sampled in a trial of the OX40 agonist ivuxolimab. The receptors originated from an adult with an advanced solid tumor such as melanoma, head and neck, liver or kidney cancer.

V is TRBV2 and J is TRBJ1-5; D remains ambiguous. The V end was cut by 1 base, the J end by 10 bases, with 5 bases between. This CDR3 is built from 11 residues. CDR1 is SNHLY, CDR2 FYNNEI, per germline. This CDR3 reads CASSEGGPQHF. DNA of the CDR3: TGTGCCAGCAGTGAAGGTGGACCCCAGCATTTT.

This clone was seen once. The CDR3 here is CASSIVGDSRSYNEQFF. CDR3 bases: TGTGCCAGTAGTATAGTGGGGGACAGCCGCTCCTACAATGAGCAGTTCTTC. The V and J genes are TRBV19 and TRBJ2-1; 7 nucleotides match TRBD1. Per the germline V gene, CDR1 is LNHDA and CDR2 is SQIVND (reference sequence). The CDR3 totals 17 residues. The V and J ends lost 1 base and 0 bases, in that order; junction bases with no gene match: 6.

The rearrangement links TRBV10-3 to TRBJ1-2, with D maybe TRBD1 (6 bases). Germline CDR1 reads ENHRY; CDR2 reads SYGVKD. Trimming cost V 3 bases and J 2 bases, with 13 bases left between them. The CDR3 spans 15 residues. The CDR3 spells CAISDSQGANYGYTF. The CDR3 DNA sequence: TGTGCCATCAGTGATTCACAGGGAGCGAACTATGGCTACACCTTC.

The chain employs TRBV4-3 and TRBJ2-7; D perhaps matches TRBD2 (6 bases). Trimming stripped 0 bases from V and 5 bases from J, with 14 bases between. CDR1 and CDR2 (germline): LGHNA, YSLEER. The CDR3 is 15 residues long. The CDR3 loop is CASSQDPGSVNEQYF. The DNA for the CDR3 is TGCGCCAGCAGCCAAGATCCCGGGAGCGTCAACGAGCAGTACTTC.

The chain has TRBV4-1 and TRBJ1-2; unclear D gene. Germline values: CDR1 MGHRA, CDR2 YSYEKL. The length of the CDR3 is 14 residues. The V gene lost 3 bases and the J gene lost 4 bases, with 12 bases spanning the gap. The CDR3 sequence: CASSHSASLYGYTF. Written as DNA, the CDR3 is TGCGCCAGCAGCCACTCCGCCAGCCTCTATGGCTACACCTTC.

This clone was recorded only once. The J gene is TRBJ1-5, the V gene TRBV2; no reliable D call. CDR1 and CDR2 (germline): SNHLY, FYNNEI. This CDR3 has 14 residues. Trimming stripped 4 bases from V and 0 bases from J, with 7 bases between. In DNA, the CDR3 is TGTGCCAGCAGTGGGGAGACTAGCAATCAGCCCCAGCATTTT. Translated: CASSGETSNQPQHF.

This clone was found once. The chain combines TRBV9 with TRBJ1-1, with D tentatively TRBD1 (6 bases). Germline V gene lookup returns CDR1 SGDLS and CDR2 YYNGEE. V lost 1 base, J lost 8 bases, and 9 bases lay in between. The CDR3 loop spans 12 amino acids. The CDR3 spells CASSVYGGEAFF. The CDR3 coding sequence is TGTGCCAGCAGCGTATATGGGGGCGAAGCTTTCTTT.

This clone has a single count. The chain is built from TRBV7-6 and TRBJ2-7; D is possibly TRBD2 (6 bases). Between the trimmed V and J ends, which lost 1 base and 0 bases, there was a span of 10 bases. CDR3 length: 15 residues. From germline, CDR1 is SGHVS and CDR2 FNYEAQ. CDR3 amino acids: CASSLDLGGSYEQYF. The CDR3 DNA sequence: TGTGCCAGCAGCTTAGACTTGGGGGGCTCCTACGAGCAGTACTTC.

The genes are TRBV5-6 and TRBJ1-5, with 8 bases lining up with TRBD1. Per germline, CDR1 SGHDT and CDR2 YYEEEE. The CDR3 runs 15 residues. The J segment lost 2 bases and the V segment lost 4 bases, leaving 5 bases of the junction unmatched. The CDR3 nucleotides read TGTGCCAGCAGCCTACTGGACAGGGGCAATCAGCCCCAGCATTTT. It encodes CASSLLDRGNQPQHF. Full variable domain (missing parts from reference TRBV5-6 and TRBJ1-5): DAGVTQSPTHLIKTRGQQVTLRCSPKSGHDTVSWYQQALGQGPQFIFQYYEEEERQRGNFPDRFSGHQFPNYSSELNVNALLLGDSALYLCASSLLDRGNQPQHFGDGTRLSIL.

The rearrangement links TRBV5-6 to TRBJ1-2, with D possibly TRBD1 on 5 matching bases. V lost 2 bases to trimming and J lost 3 bases, with 8 bases between them. This CDR3 has 13 amino acids. In germline, CDR1 is SGHDT, CDR2 YYEEEE. CDR3 region: CASSLDSYYGYTF. The CDR3 nucleotides are TGTGCCAGCAGCTTAGACAGCTACTATGGCTACACCTTC.

This chain uses TRBV5-8 with TRBJ2-2; 7 bases are a match to TRBD2. This CDR3 region has 16 residues. The trim removed 2 bases at V and 4 bases at J, leaving 8 bases unmatched. Germline CDR1 reads SGHTS; CDR2 reads YDEGEE. CDR3 region: CASSFSSGDFTGELFF. CDR3 bases: TGTGCCAGCAGCTTCTCCAGCGGGGATTTCACCGGGGAGCTGTTTTTT. Variable domain in full (rest from reference TRBV5-8 and TRBJ2-2): EAGVTQSPTHLIKTRGQQATLRCSPISGHTSVYWYQQALGLGLQFLLWYDEGEERNRGNFPPRFSGRQFPNYSSELNVNALELEDSALYLCASSFSSGDFTGELFFGEGSRLTVL.

The CDR3: CASNPPGLAVQETQYF. The CDR3 bases are TGTGCCAGCAACCCCCCGGGACTAGCGGTACAAGAGACCCAGTACTTC. This chain joins TRBV7-9 and TRBJ2-5; 11 nucleotides align to TRBD2. The J segment lost 2 bases and the V segment lost 7 bases, leaving 9 bases of the junction unmatched. Germline V lookup: CDR1 SEHNR, CDR2 FQNEAQ (reference sequence). The CDR3 covers 16 residues.

The V gene is TRBV7-7, the J gene TRBJ2-1; D is uncertain. Trimming removed 4 bases at V and 7 bases at J, with 11 bases between. CDR3 length: 13 residues. The germline gives CDR1 SSHAT, CDR2 FNYEAQ (reference sequence). The CDR3 is CASSSSLWNEQFF. DNA of the CDR3: TGTGCCAGCAGCTCGTCTTTATGGAATGAGCAGTTCTTC.

The chain has TRBV6-5 and TRBJ2-7; 8 nucleotides agree with TRBD1. The V gene end was trimmed by 1 base and the J gene end by 6 bases; junction bases not matched to a gene: 5. Germline-derived CDR1 and CDR2 are MNHEY and SVGAGI. The CDR3 extends over 14 amino acids. This CDR3 is CASSYLAGGGEQYF. Written as DNA, the CDR3 is TGTGCCAGCAGTTACTTGGCAGGGGGCGGCGAGCAGTACTTC.

The chain uses TRBV7-2 and TRBJ1-4; 7 bases are a match to TRBD1. The CDR3 sequence is 16 residues long. With 2 bases clipped from V and 4 bases from J, the junction kept 7 bases outside the gene matches. The germline gives CDR1 SGHTA, CDR2 FQGNSA. The CDR3, as DNA: TGTGCCAGCAGCTTAAGCGGAGGGACAGATAATGAAAAACTGTTTTTT. This codes for CASSLSGGTDNEKLFF.

This chain connects TRBV4-1 to TRBJ2-5, with D possibly matching TRBD2 (6 bases). Between the trimmed V and J ends, which lost 3 bases and 1 base, there was a span of 12 bases. The CDR3 sequence is 15 residues long. From germline, CDR1 is MGHRA and CDR2 YSYEKL. CDR3 region: CASSHLGRGQETQYF. The CDR3 DNA reads TGCGCCAGCAGCCACCTCGGGCGGGGCCAAGAGACCCAGTACTTC.

The chain employs TRBV6-1 and TRBJ2-7; no reliable D call. Germline CDR1 is MNHNS and CDR2 is SASEGT. V lost 5 bases to trimming and J lost 7 bases, with 9 bases between them. The CDR3 covers 11 residues. The CDR3 region is CASSSGGEQYF. The CDR3, as DNA: TGTGCCAGCAGTTCTGGTGGTGAGCAGTACTTC.

V is TRBV6-5 and J is TRBJ2-1; 8 positions match TRBD1. The germline V gene has CDR1 MNHEY and CDR2 SVGAGI. The CDR3 has 13 residues. The J segment lost 15 bases and the V segment lost 8 bases, leaving 15 bases of the junction unmatched. CDR3 sequence (DNA): TGTGCCAGCGCCCTTAGTAAAGACAGGGGTCTGTTCTTC. Its translation is CASALSKDRGLFF.

This chain uses TRBV2 with TRBJ2-7, with D perhaps TRBD1 (5 bases). CDR3 length equals 14 residues. The V end was cut by 3 bases, the J end by 4 bases, with 13 bases between. Per germline, CDR1 SNHLY and CDR2 FYNNEI. The CDR3 loop reads CASSEGRVGYEQYF. CDR3 DNA: TGTGCCAGCAGTGAGGGCAGGGTTGGGTACGAGCAGTACTTC.

V and J are TRBV7-6 and TRBJ2-6, with TRBD1 matching over 7 bases. V was pared by 0 bases and J by 4 bases, with 3 bases of the junction left unmatched. This CDR3 spans 16 amino acids. The germline V gene encodes CDR1 SGHVS and CDR2 FNYEAQ. CDR3 coding DNA: TGTGCCAGCAGCTTAGCTGACAGGGTAGGGGCCAACGTCCTGACTTTC. Its protein is CASSLADRVGANVLTF.

The chain recombines TRBV6-6 with TRBJ2-7; 9 bases line up with TRBD1. V lost 7 bases to trimming and J lost 4 bases; unmatched junction nucleotides: 2. The germline V gene has CDR1 MNHNY and CDR2 SVGAGI (reference sequence). This CDR3 has 12 residues. The CDR3 sequence is CASKGTGYEQYF. CDR3 bases: TGTGCCAGCAAAGGGACAGGGTACGAGCAGTACTTC.

The rearrangement joins TRBV11-2 to TRBJ1-1; D is ambiguous. There are 13 residues in the CDR3. Germline V gene data show CDR1 as SGHAT and CDR2 as FQNNGV. V was cut by 0 bases and J by 5 bases, with 7 bases left in between. The CDR3 nucleotides read TGTGCCAGCAGCTTAGAACCTAGAACTGAAGCTTTCTTT. This gives the protein CASSLEPRTEAFF.

This chain connects TRBV30 to TRBJ1-4; 10 bases line up with TRBD1. The CDR3 contains 15 residues. Unmatched junction bases numbered 9, after V lost 5 bases and J lost 6 bases. CDR1 is GTSNPN and CDR2 is SVGIG in the germline V gene (reference sequence). DNA of the CDR3: TGTGCCTGGGGGCCGTTCGGGACAGGGGATGAAAAACTGTTTTTT. It codes for CAWGPFGTGDEKLFF.

The chain couples TRBV10-2 to TRBJ2-2; D unclear. Trimming removed 7 bases from V and 0 bases from J, with 9 bases in between. Germline lookup yields CDR1 WSHSY and CDR2 SAAADI. This CDR3 spans 14 amino acids. The CDR3 sequence: CASKSNSNTGELFF. DNA for the CDR3: TGCGCCAGCAAGTCGAATTCGAACACCGGGGAGCTGTTTTTT.